This entry features one TCR beta chain sequence. The antigen is unknown. This table comes from immunoSEQ multiplex PCR, and its TCRdb copy is limited to in-frame clones, with some not included. The sample yields tens of thousands of clones, around 93% seen once. This specimen belongs to a study of graft-versus-host responses after intestinal transplantation. Looking at the study overall: Transplant types were multivisceral, liver-intestinal, or isolated intestinal. For 3 to 4 years after anti-thymocyte globulin induction, all recipients took tacrolimus and steroids. Points from the study as a whole: Patients who carried graft-donor T cell macrochimerism also had high graft-versus-host to host-versus-graft clonal ratios in their allografts. Among recipient marrow samples, GvH clones were found; some appeared first in ileum or blood.

This CDR3 comprises 13 residues. Germline CDR1 is SGHVS and CDR2 is FQNEAQ. V was pared by 3 bases and J by 2 bases, with 8 bases between. The TCR comes from a human donor who received an intestinal transplant. This material consisted of unstimulated CD8+ T cells sorted from spleen or lymph node cells, taken before intestinal transplant. This rearrangement joins TRBV7-8 to TRBJ2-7; D unresolved. CDR3 nucleotide sequence: TGTGCCAGCAGCTTTCGCGGTCCCTACGAGCAGTACTTC. Amino acid sequence: CASSFRGPYEQYF. The complete variable domain, with remaining parts taken from reference TRBV7-8 and TRBJ2-7, reads GAGVSQSPRYKVAKRGQDVALRCDPISGHVSLFWYQQALGQGPEFLTYFQNEAQLDKSGLPSDRFFAERPEGSVSTLKIQRTQQEDSAVYLCASSFRGPYEQYFGPGTRLTVT.